Below, 5 T cell receptor beta chains from the same sample are listed, as sequenced in a study of blood T cell repertoires in COVID-19. Data came from immunoSEQ multiplex PCR; TCRdb stores just in-frame clones and leaves some out. The sample records 400,000 to 500,000 clones, just over 85% being singletons. Input material: peripheral blood. The receptor set was obtained from a woman in her 30s with active or convalescent COVID-19.

The rearrangement links TRBV12-5 to TRBJ1-5; 7 positions agree with TRBD1. There are 13 residues in the CDR3. V gave up 10 bases and J gave up 0 bases; unmatched junction bases: 3. Germline V CDR1 and CDR2: LGHNT, FRNRAP. CDR3 amino acids: CATYRGSNQPQHF. The CDR3 DNA reads as TGTGCTACCTACAGGGGTAGCAATCAGCCCCAGCATTTT.

The gene calls are TRBV7-9 and TRBJ1-1; D unclear. Germline CDR1 SEHNR, CDR2 FQNEAQ (reference sequence). Trimming removed 5 bases from V and 6 bases from J, with 10 bases in between. The length of the CDR3 is 12 residues. The CDR3: CASSLGSAEAFF. In nucleotides, the CDR3 is TGTGCCAGCAGCCTTGGTAGCGCTGAAGCTTTCTTT.

The chain joins TRBV10-3 to TRBJ2-7, with TRBD1 identical over 9 bases. V lost 4 bases to trimming and J lost 0 bases; unmatched junction nucleotides: 7. CDR3 length equals 16 residues. Germline V gene lookup returns CDR1 ENHRY and CDR2 SYGVKD. The CDR3 protein is CAISGSGTGSSYEQYF. CDR3 nucleotides: TGTGCCATCAGTGGCTCCGGGACAGGGAGCTCCTACGAGCAGTACTTC.

The chain joins TRBV6-6 to TRBJ2-7, with D possibly being TRBD2 (5 bases). Germline V gives CDR1 MNHNY, CDR2 SVGAGI (reference sequence). V dropped 6 bases and J dropped 3 bases, with 15 bases sitting between them. The CDR3 consists of 14 residues. CDR3 nucleotide sequence: TGTGCCAGCAGCAGCGGACTTCCCGACTACGAGCAGTACTTC. Its protein is CASSSGLPDYEQYF.

The chain combines TRBV27 with TRBJ1-2, with 9 bases identical to TRBD1. This CDR3 is built from 14 residues. With 3 bases clipped from V and 7 bases from J, the junction kept 6 bases outside the gene matches. From germline, CDR1 is MNHEY and CDR2 SMNVEV (reference sequence). This CDR3 reads CASSFRGQGRGYTF. In nucleotides, the CDR3 is TGTGCCAGCAGTTTTAGGGGACAGGGTCGTGGCTACACCTTC.